These 29 T cell receptor beta chains originate from one sample sequenced in a study of Ad26.COV2.S vaccination and SARS-CoV-2 variants (TCRdb year 2021). The receptor library was made with the immunoSEQ multiplex PCR assay. This immuneACCESS table, as held by TCRdb, lists in-frame sequences with V and J called but not all clones. Of the missing ones, under half trace to an unresolved V gene in checked studies; the others have no known cause. This sample gives a few hundred thousand clones in total; around 87% of them show up just once. The ten largest make up about 3% of the sample. Sample treatment or condition, as interpreted from the label and publication: around 19 received Ad26.COV2.S at low or high dose, single or two shots; several received placebo; per-sample allocation not given. For vaccine and placebo recipients, repertoires were sequenced using samples collected on day 63 after the first injection.

Here the sequenced sample was peripheral blood, taken in a trial of Ad26.COV2.S vaccine versus placebo. These receptors all come from a person aged 18 to 65 who received the Ad26.COV2.S COVID-19 vaccine or a placebo.

J is TRBJ1-5 and V is TRBV19; D is ambiguous. From germline, CDR1 is LNHDA and CDR2 SQIVND (reference sequence). Trimming pared 3 bases from V and 2 bases from J, leaving 11 bases between. The CDR3 spans 15 residues. The CDR3 nucleotides are TGTGCCAGTAGTATGGCGGGAAAGGGCAATCAGCCCCAGCATTTT. Translation gives CASSMAGKGNQPQHF.

The gene calls are TRBV6-5 and TRBJ2-7, with 9 bases aligning to TRBD1. Germline CDR1 MNHEY, CDR2 SVGAGI. V lost 6 bases and J lost 7; bases outside the gene matches: 13. The CDR3 covers 15 residues. As DNA, the CDR3 is TGTGCCAGCAGGAGCCTGGGGACAGGGAGTCGGGAGCAGTACTTC. It encodes CASRSLGTGSREQYF.

The chain links TRBV4-1 to TRBJ1-6; D possibly corresponds to TRBD1 (6 bases). Germline V gives CDR1 MGHRA, CDR2 YSYEKL. The V end lost 1 base, the J end lost 11 bases, and 15 bases lay between the germline ends. This CDR3 spans 15 amino acids. The CDR3 sequence is CASSQAGGRYPPLHF. The CDR3 nucleotides are TGCGCCAGCAGCCAAGCTGGGGGCAGGTATCCACCCCTCCACTTT.

The V and J genes are TRBV19 and TRBJ2-5, with D maybe TRBD1 (6 bases). Trimming took off 5 bases at V and 5 bases at J, with 21 bases between the two ends. Germline V gives CDR1 LNHDA, CDR2 SQIVND (reference sequence). The CDR3 runs to 16 residues. CDR3 loop: CASSLPGHLSRETQYF. The CDR3 bases are TGTGCCAGTAGTCTGCCGGGACACCTCTCTAGGGAGACCCAGTACTTC.

This clone was picked up a small number of times. V gene TRBV18 combines with J gene TRBJ1-5; 10 positions match TRBD1. The CDR3 runs 14 residues. Looked up from germline, CDR1 is KGHSH and CDR2 is LQKENI. V shed 6 bases, J shed 5 bases, and the junction held 4 bases outside the gene matches. CDR3 sequence reads: CASSPGTGDQPQHF. The CDR3 coding sequence is TGTGCCAGCTCTCCCGGGACAGGGGATCAGCCCCAGCATTTT.

CDR3 in amino acids: CASSFGGEVAYEQYF. CDR3 bases: TGTGCCAGCAGTTTCGGGGGGGAGGTAGCCTACGAGCAGTACTTC. The chain carries TRBV27 and TRBJ2-7; 8 bases are a match to TRBD2. The CDR3 totals 15 residues. The ends lost 3 bases at V and 2 bases at J; junction bases unmatched: 6. From germline, CDR1 is MNHEY and CDR2 SMNVEV (reference sequence).

The rearrangement uses TRBV29-1 and TRBJ2-4; D gene unclear. Germline assignment: CDR1 SQVTM and CDR2 ANQGSEA. The CDR3 sequence is 15 residues long. Trimming left V 1 base short and J 4 bases short, with 14 bases between. The CDR3 DNA follows: TGCAGCGTTGAAGGTCCAACTGCTGGAAAAAACATTCAGTACTTC. Protein product: CSVEGPTAGKNIQYF.

This chain links TRBV5-1 with TRBJ2-1; D could derive from TRBD1 or TRBD2 (5 bases each). V gave up 4 bases and J gave up 6 bases, with 20 bases separating them. The germline gives CDR1 SGHRS, CDR2 YFSETQ. This CDR3 has 16 residues. CDR3 region: CASSPGLSGAGNEQFF. The CDR3 region has the DNA TGCGCCAGCAGCCCGGGCCTTTCTGGGGCGGGCAATGAGCAGTTCTTC.

The V gene is TRBV6-5, the J gene TRBJ2-5; unclear D gene. The CDR3 consists of 14 residues. The germline V gene has CDR1 MNHEY and CDR2 SVGAGI. V was cut by 5 bases and J by 5 bases, with 15 bases left in between. CDR3 sequence (DNA): TGTGCCAGCAGTCCACGAGGTCCAAGGGAGACCCAGTACTTC. Its protein product is CASSPRGPRETQYF.

A few counts support this clone. V gene TRBV5-1 combines with J gene TRBJ1-6; 8 bases map to TRBD1. Germline trimming cut 4 bases from V and 0 bases from J; bases unmatched to any gene: 9. The CDR3 sequence is 18 residues long. Germline CDR1 is SGHRS and CDR2 is YFSETQ. CDR3 in DNA: TGCGCCAGCAGCCCTCGGACAGGGCCAAGCTCCTATAATTCACCCCTCCACTTT. Protein product: CASSPRTGPSSYNSPLHF.

For this clone: In the same sample, other DNA sequences code for this CDR3. The chain links TRBV27 to TRBJ2-7; D unclear. The CDR3 consists of 11 residues. Trimming stripped 3 bases from V and 5 bases from J, with 5 bases between. Germline V lookup: CDR1 MNHEY, CDR2 SMNVEV (reference sequence). In DNA, the CDR3 is TGTGCCAGCAGTTTGGGCCACGAGCAGTACTTC. Translating it yields CASSLGHEQYF.

This sequence joins TRBV25-1 and TRBJ2-1; D remains unclear. CDR1 MGHDK and CDR2 SYGVNS come from the germline V gene. V gave up 5 bases and J gave up 7 bases, with 9 bases separating them. The CDR3 runs 12 residues. CDR3 sequence reads: CASSLQANEQFF. The CDR3 DNA is TGTGCCAGCAGTCTCCAGGCGAATGAGCAGTTCTTC.

The gene calls are TRBV5-1 and TRBJ1-2; the match to TRBD1 covers 7 bases. J lost 0 bases, V lost 4 bases, and 9 bases had no gene match. The CDR3 runs to 16 residues. The V gene's germline CDR1 is SGHRS and CDR2 YFSETQ. The CDR3 DNA sequence: TGCGCCAGCAGCCCAGGACAGGCGGGGGCTAACTATGGCTACACCTTC. Protein product: CASSPGQAGANYGYTF.

V usage is TRBV28 and J usage is TRBJ2-2, with D perhaps TRBD1 (5 bases). The CDR3 has 15 amino acids. In germline, CDR1 is MDHEN, CDR2 SYDVKM. Trimming shortened V by 3 bases and J by 5 bases, and 13 bases separated the two germline ends. The CDR3 nucleotides read TGTGCCAGCAGTTTTCAGGGTTTCGGAACCGGGGAGCTGTTTTTT. Its protein product is CASSFQGFGTGELFF.

The chain has TRBV5-5 and TRBJ2-7, with 9 bases lining up with TRBD1. Trimming removed 5 bases from V and 0 bases from J; junction bases left unmatched: 3. Germline loops: CDR1 SGHKS, CDR2 YYEKEE (reference sequence). The CDR3 has 14 amino acids. The CDR3 DNA reads TGTGCCAGCAGGTGGGACAGGGACTCCTACGAGCAGTACTTC. Encoded protein: CASRWDRDSYEQYF. Supplemented by reference TRBV5-5 and TRBJ2-7, the full variable domain reads DAGVTQSPTHLIKTRGQQVTLRCSPISGHKSVSWYQQVLGQGPQFIFQYYEKEERGRGNFPDRFSARQFPNYSSELNVNALLLGDSALYLCASRWDRDSYEQYFGPGTRLTVT.

The CDR3 DNA reads TGTGCCAGCAAGGATCTCTCAGGGAGGTATGGCTACACCTTC. This codes for CASKDLSGRYGYTF. The V gene is TRBV6-5, the J gene TRBJ1-2; D is perhaps TRBD1 (5 bases). The length of the CDR3 is 14 residues. Germline CDR1 is MNHEY and CDR2 is SVGAGI. V shed 7 bases and J shed 5 bases, with 17 bases lying between them.

In nucleotides, the CDR3 is TGTGCCAGCAGCTTACAATTCCCGGCTGGGGTGGGCTGGAACACCGGGGAGCTGTTTTTT. Protein product: CASSLQFPAGVGWNTGELFF. The chain employs TRBV7-3 and TRBJ2-2, with D hard to call. The CDR3 spans 20 residues. Trimming shortened V by 2 bases and J by 1 base, and 23 bases separated the two germline ends. Germline lookup yields CDR1 SGHTA and CDR2 FQGTGA.

The rearrangement uses TRBV9 and TRBJ1-3; TRBD1 matches 9 bases. Looked up from germline, CDR1 is SGDLS and CDR2 is YYNGEE. The CDR3 has 16 amino acids. V trimming: 4 bases; J trimming: 3 bases; junction bases outside the gene matches: 8. In DNA, the CDR3 is TGTGCCAGCAGCCAAACGACAGGGGGTCATGGAAACACCATATATTTT. It encodes CASSQTTGGHGNTIYF.

This clone occurred once. The V gene is TRBV7-9, the J gene TRBJ2-7; TRBD1 agrees at 8 bases. The V and J ends lost 0 bases and 7 bases, in that order; junction bases with no gene match: 8. The CDR3 contains 15 residues. Germline V gene sequence: CDR1 SEHNR, CDR2 FQNEAQ (reference sequence). In nucleotides, the CDR3 is TGTGCCAGCAGCTTAGCGGCAGGGGGCCGTTGGGAGCAGTACTTC. Its protein is CASSLAAGGRWEQYF.

The chain has TRBV24-1 and TRBJ2-5; D may be TRBD1 (6 bases). Per the germline V gene, CDR1 is KGHDR and CDR2 is SFDVKD. The germline V and J ends were trimmed by 3 bases and 6 bases, with 10 bases remaining between them. This CDR3 region has 13 residues. CDR3 amino acids: CATSDSRGQTQYF. The CDR3 coding sequence is TGTGCCACCAGTGATAGCAGGGGACAGACCCAGTACTTC.

This clone was picked up a small number of times. The chain couples TRBV18 to TRBJ1-5, with 7 bases matching TRBD1. The CDR3 covers 16 residues. The junction had 4 bases not matched to a gene; V was cut back by 2 bases and J by 0 bases. Per the germline V gene, CDR1 is KGHSH and CDR2 is LQKENI. The CDR3 here is CASSPRQGNSNQPQHF. Written as DNA, the CDR3 is TGTGCCAGCTCACCAAGACAGGGAAATAGCAATCAGCCCCAGCATTTT.

The V and J genes are TRBV3-1 (or the pseudogene TRBV3-2) and TRBJ1-2; 7 bases fit TRBD1. There are 14 residues in the CDR3. In germline, CDR1 is LGHDT, CDR2 YNNKEL (reference sequence). The trim removed 4 bases at V and 5 bases at J, leaving 7 bases unmatched. The CDR3, as DNA: TGTGCCAGCAGCCCCCACCCGACAGGGTATGGCTACACCTTC. This encodes CASSPHPTGYGYTF.

This chain links TRBV15 with TRBJ2-7; the D gene is possibly TRBD1 (7 bases). The germline V gene has CDR1 LNHNV and CDR2 YYDKDF (reference sequence). This CDR3 region has 12 residues. Trimming removed 5 bases at V and 4 bases at J, with 9 bases between. As DNA, the CDR3 is TGTGCCACCAGCGCAGGGGGGTACGAGCAGTACTTC. It specifies CATSAGGYEQYF.

V gene TRBV5-1 combines with J gene TRBJ1-3; TRBD1 matches 7 bases. This CDR3 has 14 amino acids. Unmatched junction bases numbered 1, after V lost 2 bases and J lost 2 bases. The germline gives CDR1 SGHRS, CDR2 YFSETQ. DNA of the CDR3: TGCGCCAGCAGCTTCGGGACAGCTGGAAACACCATATATTTT. Its protein product is CASSFGTAGNTIYF.

V usage is TRBV4-1 and J usage is TRBJ1-6; the D gene is possibly TRBD1 (5 bases). Trimming stripped 1 base from V and 0 bases from J, with 7 bases between. The CDR3 has 16 amino acids. In germline, CDR1 is MGHRA, CDR2 YSYEKL. The CDR3 here is CASSQGRDSYNSPLHF. The CDR3 DNA reads TGCGCCAGCAGCCAAGGCAGGGACTCCTATAATTCACCCCTCCACTTT.

The chain employs TRBV10-3 and TRBJ2-7; 9 bases line up with TRBD1. The V and J ends lost 0 bases and 4 bases, in that order; junction bases with no gene match: 7. Germline assignment: CDR1 ENHRY and CDR2 SYGVKD. The CDR3 runs 16 residues. The CDR3 DNA is TGTGCCATCAGTGAGTCGTGGGGGACAGGGCGGTACGAGCAGTACTTC. This gives the protein CAISESWGTGRYEQYF.

This rearrangement joins TRBV3-1 (or the pseudogene TRBV3-2) to TRBJ2-5, with a tentative D call TRBD2 (7 bases). Trimming stripped 0 bases from V and 5 bases from J, with 16 bases between. The germline V gene has CDR1 LGHDT and CDR2 YNNKEL (reference sequence). The CDR3 contains 16 residues. The CDR3 region is CASSQEGGPAGETQYF. For the CDR3, the DNA is TGTGCCAGCAGCCAAGAGGGGGGGCCTGCTGGGGAGACCCAGTACTTC.

This sequence joins TRBV4-1 and TRBJ2-1; the match to TRBD2 covers 11 bases. Losses at the gene ends were 2 bases for V and 2 bases for J; bases not matched to a gene: 2. Germline V CDR1 and CDR2: MGHRA, YSYEKL. CDR3 length equals 16 residues. In DNA form, the CDR3 reads TGCGCCAGCAGCCAAATTAGCGGGGGGGCCTACAATGAGCAGTTCTTC. It is translated as CASSQISGGAYNEQFF.

The chain carries TRBV12-3 or TRBV12-4 and TRBJ1-4; no firm D call. Trimming took off 8 bases at V and 8 bases at J, with 9 bases between the two ends. The CDR3 covers 11 residues. The CDR3 here is CASGYGEKLFF. The DNA of the CDR3 is TGTGCCAGCGGGTACGGGGAAAAACTGTTTTTT.